The 5 T cell receptor beta chains in this list originate from one sample, sequenced in a study of OX40 agonist ivuxolimab in advanced cancers. TCRdb keeps only in-frame clones here, not all; method: immunoSEQ multiplex PCR. The sample includes approximately 62,000 clones, about nine tenths of them seen just once. Sequenced material: CD4+ or CD8+ T cells sorted from blood, taken in a trial of the OX40 agonist ivuxolimab. These receptor sequences come from an adult with an advanced solid tumor such as melanoma, head and neck, liver or kidney cancer.

The rearrangement links TRBV19 to TRBJ2-1; D remains unclear. The V gene lost 0 bases and the J gene lost 9 bases, with 9 bases spanning the gap. In germline, CDR1 is LNHDA, CDR2 SQIVND (reference sequence). This CDR3 is 13 amino acids long. CDR3 nucleotides: TGTGCCAGTAGTATAGATCTAACGGTTGAGCAGTTCTTC. This sequence encodes CASSIDLTVEQFF. The full variable domain, its missing parts supplied by reference TRBV19 and TRBJ2-1, is DGGITQSPKYLFRKEGQNVTLSCEQNLNHDAMYWYRQDPGQGLRLIYYSQIVNDFQKGDIAEGYSVSREKKESFPLTVTSAQKNPTAFYLCASSIDLTVEQFFGPGTRLTVL.

V is TRBV9 and J is TRBJ2-1; D uncertain. This CDR3 is built from 12 residues. The V end lost 4 bases, the J end lost 5 bases, and 7 bases lay between the germline ends. Germline CDR1 is SGDLS and CDR2 is YYNGEE. CDR3 sequence reads: CASSSRHNEQFF. As DNA, the CDR3 is TGTGCCAGCAGCTCCCGACACAATGAGCAGTTCTTC.

This chain connects TRBV11-2 to TRBJ2-3; a possible D gene is TRBD1 (5 bases). Trimming stripped 3 bases from V and 6 bases from J, with 13 bases between. The CDR3 extends over 14 amino acids. Germline CDR1 reads SGHAT; CDR2 reads FQNNGV. CDR3 bases: TGTGCCAGCAGCTTGCTGCAGGGTCGGGATACGCAGTATTTT. This sequence encodes CASSLLQGRDTQYF.

V and J are TRBV27 and TRBJ2-1, with TRBD2 matching over 13 bases. Looked up from germline, CDR1 is MNHEY and CDR2 is SMNVEV (reference sequence). CDR3 length: 15 residues. Unmatched junction bases numbered 3, after V lost 6 bases and J lost 4 bases. DNA for the CDR3: TGTGCCAGCAGAACTAGCGGGAGGGTTTACAATGAGCAGTTCTTC. It yields the protein CASRTSGRVYNEQFF.

This clone came up a few times. The CDR3: CASRQGTEAFF. Here the CDR3 DNA reads TGTGCCAGCAGGCAGGGGACTGAAGCTTTCTTT. V usage is TRBV25-1 and J usage is TRBJ1-1; perhaps TRBD1 as D (6 bases). V was cut by 6 bases and J by 5 bases, with 7 bases left in between. Germline V lookup: CDR1 MGHDK, CDR2 SYGVNS. The CDR3 consists of 11 residues.